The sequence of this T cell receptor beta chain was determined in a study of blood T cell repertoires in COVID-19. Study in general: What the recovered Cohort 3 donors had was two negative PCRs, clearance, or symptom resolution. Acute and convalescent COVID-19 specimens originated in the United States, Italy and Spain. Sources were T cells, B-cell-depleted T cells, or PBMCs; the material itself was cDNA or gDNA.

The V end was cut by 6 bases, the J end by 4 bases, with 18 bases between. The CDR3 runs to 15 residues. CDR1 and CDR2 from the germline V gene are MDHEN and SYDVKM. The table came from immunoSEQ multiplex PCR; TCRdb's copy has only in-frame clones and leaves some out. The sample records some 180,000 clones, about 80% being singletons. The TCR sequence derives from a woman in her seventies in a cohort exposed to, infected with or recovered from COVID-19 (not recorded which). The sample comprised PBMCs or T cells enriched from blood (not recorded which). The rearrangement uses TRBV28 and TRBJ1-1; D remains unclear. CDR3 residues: CASSPWGTGATEAFF. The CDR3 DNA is TGTGCCAGCAGCCCCTGGGGAACGGGAGCCACTGAAGCTTTCTTT.